The 26 T cell receptor beta chains presented below share a single source sample, sequenced in a study of Graves' ophthalmopathy and Graves' hyperthyroidism. As the template, RNA transcripts were used to amplify TCR beta CDR3 regions. Following a first-round RT-PCR that used HTBI primers, a second-round multiplex PCR was carried out. TCRdb used MiXCR to reprocess the multiplex PCR reads, holding one entry per CDR3 protein. In the table there are approximately 210,000 distinct CDR3 sequences, over 25% of which are singletons. The sample was peripheral blood. These receptors were taken from a man aged 50 to 59 with Graves' ophthalmopathy.

The sample holds many counts of this clonotype. The chain has TRBV28 and TRBJ2-7; D ambiguous. The CDR3 is 14 amino acids. Germline V CDR1 and CDR2: MDHEN, SYDVKM. Trimming removed 5 bases from V and 2 bases from J, with 13 bases in between. This CDR3 reads CASSTWTETYEQYF. The CDR3 nucleotides are TGTGCCAGCAGTACCTGGACCGAAACCTACGAGCAGTACTTC.

This clonotype was detected ten times or more. The V call is TRBV19, the J call TRBJ1-5, with D tentatively TRBD1 (5 bases). CDR1 LNHDA and CDR2 SQIVND come from the germline V gene (reference sequence). Trimming pared 3 bases from V and 3 bases from J, leaving 12 bases between. The CDR3 is made up of 15 amino acids. DNA of the CDR3: TGTGCCAGTAGTATTGCGGGGGGTATCAATCAGCCCCAGCATTTT. It codes for CASSIAGGINQPQHF.

This clonotype has ten or more counts. The CDR3 region is CASRKLQGPTPLHF. DNA of the CDR3: TGTGCCAGTAGGAAATTACAGGGCCCGACACCCCTCCACTTT. V and J are TRBV19 and TRBJ1-6; a weak D match, TRBD1 (6 bases). The CDR3 runs 14 residues. Trimming cost V 6 bases and J 11 bases, with 17 bases left between them. CDR1 is LNHDA and CDR2 is SQIVND in the germline V gene (reference sequence).

This clonotype was observed many times. The CDR3 loop reads CASSRQGWPNQPQHF. DNA for the CDR3: TGTGCCAGCAGCAGACAGGGATGGCCCAATCAGCCCCAGCATTTT. The chain combines TRBV28 with TRBJ1-5; 7 positions agree with TRBD1. CDR1 is MDHEN and CDR2 is SYDVKM in the germline V gene. The junction had 8 bases not matched to a gene; V was cut back by 6 bases and J by 3 bases. The length of the CDR3 is 15 residues. Full variable domain (missing parts from reference TRBV28 and TRBJ1-5): DVKVTQSSRYLVKRTGEKVFLECVQDMDHENMFWYRQDPGLGLRLIYFSYDVKMKEKGDIPEGYSVSREKKERFSLILESASTNQTSMYLCASSRQGWPNQPQHFGDGTRLSIL.

CDR3 protein: CASSEGHDYGYTF. As DNA, the CDR3 is TGTGCCAGCAGTGAGGGCCACGACTATGGCTACACCTTC. This chain connects TRBV6-1 to TRBJ1-2; no clear D. Germline CDR1 MNHNS, CDR2 SASEGT. Trimming took off 3 bases at V and 3 bases at J, with 8 bases between the two ends. The CDR3 spans 13 residues.

This clonotype was counted many times. This chain uses TRBV12-3 or TRBV12-4 with TRBJ2-5; D ambiguous. Trimming took 3 bases from V and 0 from J, leaving 8 bases between them. This CDR3 has 14 amino acids. The CDR3 loop is CASSFLPNQETQYF. In nucleotides, the CDR3 is TGTGCCAGCAGTTTTCTGCCAAACCAAGAGACCCAGTACTTC.

The chain carries TRBV15 and TRBJ2-7, with TRBD1 matching 10 bases. CDR1 and CDR2 from the germline V gene are LNHNV and YYDKDF (reference sequence). The CDR3 consists of 17 residues. Trimming at V came to 0 bases and at J to 1 base, leaving 6 bases not matched to a gene. The CDR3: CATSRDLDRGLSYEQYF. CDR3 sequence (DNA): TGTGCCACCAGCAGAGATCTTGACAGGGGGCTTTCCTACGAGCAGTACTTC.

This chain connects TRBV6-2 or TRBV6-3 to TRBJ2-5; D is possibly TRBD2 (5 bases). Per germline, CDR1 MNHEY and CDR2 SVGEGT. V dropped 5 bases and J dropped 1 base, with 14 bases sitting between them. The CDR3 runs 15 residues. The CDR3 loop is CASSQLARTQETQYF. CDR3 nucleotides: TGTGCCAGCAGTCAATTAGCGCGGACCCAAGAGACCCAGTACTTC.

J is TRBJ2-7 and V is TRBV12-3 or TRBV12-4; D is ambiguous. This CDR3 comprises 15 residues. Deletions cut 4 bases from V and 2 bases from J, with 15 bases between. Written as DNA, the CDR3 is TGTGCCAGCAGTTCCTCTTGGTCACTTACCTACGAGCAGTACTTC. Translation gives CASSSSWSLTYEQYF.

The chain carries TRBV28 and TRBJ1-3, with 9 positions matching TRBD1. The germline V gene has CDR1 MDHEN and CDR2 SYDVKM. V was pared by 5 bases and J by 0 bases, with 2 bases of the junction left unmatched. This CDR3 contains 15 residues. Here the CDR3 reads CASSTGGLSGNTIYF. CDR3 bases: TGTGCCAGCAGTACAGGGGGCCTCTCTGGAAACACCATATATTTT.

At least ten counts were recorded for this clonotype. V usage is TRBV29-1 and J usage is TRBJ1-2; TRBD1 is a possible D gene (5 bases). Germline values: CDR1 SQVTM, CDR2 ANQGSEA. Trimming pared 0 bases from V and 8 bases from J, leaving 16 bases between. This CDR3 region has 14 residues. Here the CDR3 reads CSVEEGQGYGGYTF. The CDR3 DNA sequence: TGCAGCGTTGAAGAGGGGCAGGGATATGGCGGCTACACCTTC. The whole variable domain, filled in from reference TRBV29-1 and TRBJ1-2, reads SAVISQKPSRDICQRGTSLTIQCQVDSQVTMMFWYRQQPGQSLTLIATANQGSEATYESGFVIDKFPISRPNLTFSTLTVSNMSPEDSSIYLCSVEEGQGYGGYTFGSGTRLTVV.

This clonotype has at least ten counts. V usage is TRBV6-5 and J usage is TRBJ2-5, with 12 bases matching TRBD2. This CDR3 has 17 residues. V was pared by 5 bases and J by 1 base, with 8 bases of the junction left unmatched. In germline, CDR1 is MNHEY, CDR2 SVGAGI. The CDR3: CASSPLAGGPSQETQYF. The DNA for the CDR3 is TGTGCCAGCAGTCCCCTAGCGGGAGGGCCTTCCCAAGAGACCCAGTACTTC.

This clonotype was detected ten times or more. This may arise from a read error, as a much more abundant clone is one base away. The gene calls are TRBV12-3 or TRBV12-4 and TRBJ2-2; no reliable D call. This CDR3 spans 11 amino acids. Trimming pared 4 bases from V and 5 bases from J, leaving 2 bases between. CDR3 nucleotides: TGTGCCAGCAGTTGGACCGGGGAGCTGTTTTTT. Encoded protein: CASSWTGELFF.

The CDR3: CASSYSRGIGTEAFF. CDR3 coding DNA: TGTGCCAGCAGTTACTCGCGCGGGATCGGCACTGAAGCTTTCTTT. V is TRBV6-2 or TRBV6-3 and J is TRBJ1-1; D gene uncertain. The V end lost 0 bases, the J end lost 4 bases, and 12 bases lay between the germline ends. The germline V gene has CDR1 MNHEY and CDR2 SVGEGT. This CDR3 has 15 amino acids.

Only a few counts were recorded for this clonotype. This chain connects TRBV6-2 or TRBV6-3 to TRBJ1-2, with D hard to call. This CDR3 spans 13 amino acids. Trimming removed 6 bases at V and 2 bases at J, with 10 bases between. The V gene's germline CDR1 is MNHEY and CDR2 SVGEGT. The CDR3 loop is CASRITNNYGYTF. The CDR3 nucleotides are TGTGCCAGCAGGATTACTAACAACTATGGCTACACCTTC.

Many counts were recorded for this clonotype. The chain has TRBV10-3 and TRBJ2-5, with 8 bases that match TRBD2. V dropped 3 bases and J dropped 2; count of bases not matched to a gene: 5. This CDR3 comprises 15 residues. CDR1 is ENHRY, CDR2 SYGVKD, per germline. CDR3 DNA: TGTGCCATCAGTGACTGGACTAGCAGTCAAGAGACCCAGTACTTC. As protein: CAISDWTSSQETQYF.

A few counts support this clonotype. This chain uses TRBV19 with TRBJ1-2; 8 bases align to TRBD1. Germline CDR1 reads LNHDA; CDR2 reads SQIVND (reference sequence). J lost 3 bases, V lost 10 bases, and 16 bases had no gene match. This CDR3 spans 16 amino acids. CDR3 DNA: TGTGCCACTTCGGACAGGGTGTATGAGTTCGACTATGGCTACACCTTC. Encoded protein: CATSDRVYEFDYGYTF.

V is TRBV16 and J is TRBJ2-5; 8 bases align to TRBD1. Trimming cost V 0 bases and J 1 base; bases outside gene matches: 10. CDR1 is KGHSY, CDR2 FQNENV, per germline. This CDR3 region has 18 residues. The CDR3 sequence is CASSQSMGQGASQETQYF. DNA of the CDR3: TGTGCCAGCAGCCAATCGATGGGGCAGGGGGCCTCCCAAGAGACCCAGTACTTC.

Many counts were recorded for this clonotype. Here the CDR3 DNA reads TGCAGTGCTAGAGATGTAGGGAGGGCCACAGGAGAGACCCAGTACTTC. It is translated as CSARDVGRATGETQYF. The rearrangement joins TRBV20-1 to TRBJ2-5; the match to TRBD2 covers 7 bases. This CDR3 comprises 16 residues. CDR1 is DFQATT and CDR2 is SNEGSKA in the germline V gene (reference sequence). Trimming cost V 0 bases and J 4 bases; bases outside gene matches: 11.

This clonotype has at least ten counts. This chain joins TRBV11-2 and TRBJ2-5, with a weak D call TRBD1 (6 bases). This CDR3 comprises 13 residues. The germline V gene has CDR1 SGHAT and CDR2 FQNNGV. Trimming stripped 5 bases from V and 5 bases from J, with 12 bases between. The CDR3 sequence is CASSRRRGETQYF. In DNA, the CDR3 is TGTGCCAGCAGCCGTAGAAGGGGGGAGACCCAGTACTTC.

This clonotype has at least ten counts. The gene calls are TRBV5-1 and TRBJ2-7; 14 positions agree with TRBD2. CDR1 and CDR2 (germline): SGHRS, YFSETQ. The CDR3 length is 18 residues. The trim removed 6 bases at V and 2 bases at J, leaving 13 bases unmatched. The CDR3 loop reads CASKISGTSGRSPYEQYF. Written as DNA, the CDR3 is TGCGCCAGCAAGATTAGTGGGACTAGCGGGAGATCTCCCTACGAGCAGTACTTC.

This clonotype has a handful of counts. The V call is TRBV7-2, the J call TRBJ1-6; D gene ambiguous. Germline CDR1 is SGHTA and CDR2 is FQGNSA. This CDR3 is built from 16 residues. Trimming removed 0 bases from V and 9 bases from J, with 15 bases in between. As DNA, the CDR3 is TGTGCCAGCAGCTTAGCGCCGGCGAGGTTAGGTTCACCCCTCCACTTT. This codes for CASSLAPARLGSPLHF.

The V call is TRBV6-2 or TRBV6-3, the J call TRBJ2-7, with D possibly called TRBD1 or TRBD2 (5 bases each). CDR3 length: 14 residues. The V and J ends lost 2 bases and 2 bases respectively, with 10 bases between them. Germline loops: CDR1 MNHEY, CDR2 SVGEGT. The CDR3 here is CASSYRGSAYEQYF. Here the CDR3 DNA reads TGTGCCAGCAGTTACAGGGGTAGCGCCTACGAGCAGTACTTC.

In this sample, this clonotype turned up many times. This rearrangement joins TRBV19 to TRBJ2-5; 9 bases are shared with TRBD2. This CDR3 spans 14 amino acids. Germline V gives CDR1 LNHDA, CDR2 SQIVND (reference sequence). Unmatched junction bases numbered 7, after V lost 6 bases and J lost 5 bases. The DNA of the CDR3 is TGTGCCAGTAGATTGCGGGGGGGCTTTGAGACCCAGTACTTC. Translating it yields CASRLRGGFETQYF.

CDR3 in amino acids: CASADGTNQPQHF. CDR3 nucleotide sequence: TGTGCCAGCGCAGACGGGACCAATCAGCCCCAGCATTTT. The chain uses TRBV6-1 and TRBJ1-5, with D tentatively TRBD1 (5 bases). Deletions cut 8 bases from V and 3 bases from J, with 11 bases between. From germline, CDR1 is MNHNS and CDR2 SASEGT. The CDR3 is made up of 13 amino acids.

This chain connects TRBV11-2 to TRBJ1-5; D is undetermined. This CDR3 contains 13 residues. V was clipped by 1 base and J by 6 bases, with 7 bases between them. The germline V gene has CDR1 SGHAT and CDR2 FQNNGV. The CDR3 is CASSLVGVQPQHF. The CDR3 DNA reads TGTGCCAGCAGCTTAGTCGGGGTTCAGCCCCAGCATTTT.